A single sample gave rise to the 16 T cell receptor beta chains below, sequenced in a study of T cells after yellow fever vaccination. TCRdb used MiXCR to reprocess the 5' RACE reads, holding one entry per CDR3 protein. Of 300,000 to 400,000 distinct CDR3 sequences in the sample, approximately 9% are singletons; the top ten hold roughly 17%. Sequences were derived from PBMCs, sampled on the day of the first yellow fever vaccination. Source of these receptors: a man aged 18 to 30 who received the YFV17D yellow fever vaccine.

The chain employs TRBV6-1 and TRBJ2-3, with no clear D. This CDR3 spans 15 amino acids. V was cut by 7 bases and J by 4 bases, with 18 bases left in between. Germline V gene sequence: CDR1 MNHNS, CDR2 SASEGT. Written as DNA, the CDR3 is TGTGCCAGCACAACTGACACAACATGGGCAGATACGCAGTATTTT. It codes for CASTTDTTWADTQYF.

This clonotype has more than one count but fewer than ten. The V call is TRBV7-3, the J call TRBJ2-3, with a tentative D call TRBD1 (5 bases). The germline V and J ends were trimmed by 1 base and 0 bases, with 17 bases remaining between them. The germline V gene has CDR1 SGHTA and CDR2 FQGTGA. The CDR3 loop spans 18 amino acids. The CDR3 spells CASSLSGHTFTSTDTQYF. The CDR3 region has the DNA TGTGCCAGCAGCTTAAGTGGACATACCTTCACTAGCACAGATACGCAGTATTTT. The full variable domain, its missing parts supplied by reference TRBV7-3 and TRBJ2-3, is GAGVSQTPSNKVTEKGKYVELRCDPISGHTALYWYRQSLGQGPEFLIYFQGTGAADDSGLPNDRFFAVRPEGSVSTLKIQRTERGDSAVYLCASSLSGHTFTSTDTQYFGPGTRLTVL.

In DNA, the CDR3 is TGTGCCAGCAGTTACTCTGGCGGGGGCCCCTCCTACGAGCAGTACTTC. Protein product: CASSYSGGGPSYEQYF. The chain combines TRBV6-5 with TRBJ2-7; tentative D call: TRBD2 (7 bases). CDR1 and CDR2 (germline): MNHEY, SVGAGI. The V and J ends lost 0 bases and 0 bases respectively, with 12 bases between them. This CDR3 region has 16 residues.

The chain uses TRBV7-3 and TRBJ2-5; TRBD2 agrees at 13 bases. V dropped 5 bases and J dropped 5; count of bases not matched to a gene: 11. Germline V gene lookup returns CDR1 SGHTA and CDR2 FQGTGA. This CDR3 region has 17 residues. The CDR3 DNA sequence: TGTGCCAGCAGCCCCGGACTAGCGGGGGTGGGGGGGGAGACCCAGTACTTC. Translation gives CASSPGLAGVGGETQYF.

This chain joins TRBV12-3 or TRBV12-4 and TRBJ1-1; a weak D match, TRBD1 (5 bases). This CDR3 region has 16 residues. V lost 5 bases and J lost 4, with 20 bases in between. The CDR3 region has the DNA TGTGCCAGCAGTAGCCGGGGGGGGGAAGGGAGCACTGAAGCTTTCTTT. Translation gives CASSSRGGEGSTEAFF.

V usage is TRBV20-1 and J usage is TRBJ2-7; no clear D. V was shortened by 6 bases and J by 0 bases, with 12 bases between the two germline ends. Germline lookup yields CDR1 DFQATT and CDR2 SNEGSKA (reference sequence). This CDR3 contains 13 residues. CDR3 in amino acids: CSARTASSYEQYF. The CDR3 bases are TGCAGTGCCCGGACGGCGAGCTCCTACGAGCAGTACTTC.

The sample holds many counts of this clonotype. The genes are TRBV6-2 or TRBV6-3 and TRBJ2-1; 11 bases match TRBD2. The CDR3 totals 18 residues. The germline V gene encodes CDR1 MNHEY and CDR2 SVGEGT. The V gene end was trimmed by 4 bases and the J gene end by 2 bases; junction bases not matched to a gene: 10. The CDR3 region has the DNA TGTGCCAGCAGTTCAACGTTACTAGCGGGGGCCACCTACAATGAGCAGTTCTTC. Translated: CASSSTLLAGATYNEQFF.

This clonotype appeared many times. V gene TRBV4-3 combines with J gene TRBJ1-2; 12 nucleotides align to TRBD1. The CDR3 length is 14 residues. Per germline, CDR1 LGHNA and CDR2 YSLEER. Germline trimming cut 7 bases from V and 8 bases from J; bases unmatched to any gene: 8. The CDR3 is CASNPGTGGVGYTF. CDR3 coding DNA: TGCGCCAGCAACCCCGGGACAGGGGGCGTGGGCTACACCTTC.

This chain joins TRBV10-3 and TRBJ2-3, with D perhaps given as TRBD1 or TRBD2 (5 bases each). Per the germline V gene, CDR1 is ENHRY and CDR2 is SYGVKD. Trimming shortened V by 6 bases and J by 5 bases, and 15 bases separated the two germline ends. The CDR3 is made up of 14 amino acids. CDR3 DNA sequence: TGTGCCATCAGCGGGACGCCCCGGGGAGATACGCAGTATTTT. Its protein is CAISGTPRGDTQYF.

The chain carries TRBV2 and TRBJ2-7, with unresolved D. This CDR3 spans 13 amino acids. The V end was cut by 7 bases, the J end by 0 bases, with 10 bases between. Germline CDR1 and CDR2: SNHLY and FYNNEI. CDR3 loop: CASIRPSSYEQYV. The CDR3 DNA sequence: TGTGCCAGCATAAGGCCGAGCTCCTACGAGCAGTACGTC.

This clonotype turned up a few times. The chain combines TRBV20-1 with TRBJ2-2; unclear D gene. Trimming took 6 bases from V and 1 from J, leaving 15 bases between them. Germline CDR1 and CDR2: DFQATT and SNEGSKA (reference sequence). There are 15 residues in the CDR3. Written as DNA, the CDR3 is TGCAGTGCCACCCCCGACTCCAGGAACACCGGGGAGCTGTTTTTT. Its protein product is CSATPDSRNTGELFF.

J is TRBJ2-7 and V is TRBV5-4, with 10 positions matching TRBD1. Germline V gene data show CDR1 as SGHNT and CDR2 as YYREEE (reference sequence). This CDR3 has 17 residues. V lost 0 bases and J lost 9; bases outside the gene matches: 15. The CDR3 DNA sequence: TGTGCCAGCAGCTTGGTGGGACAGGGGCCCGTGGGTCATGGGCAGTACTTC. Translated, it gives CASSLVGQGPVGHGQYF.

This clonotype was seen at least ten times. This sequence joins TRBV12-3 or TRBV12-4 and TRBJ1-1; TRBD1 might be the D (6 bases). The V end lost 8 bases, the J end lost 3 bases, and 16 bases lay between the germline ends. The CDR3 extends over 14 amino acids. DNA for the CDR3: TGTGCCAGCGTCCTTACAGGGTATGACACTGAAGCTTTCTTT. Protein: CASVLTGYDTEAFF.

DNA of the CDR3: TGTGCCAGCAGAAGACTAGCGGGGATACCCGGGGAGCTGTTTTTT. Its protein product is CASRRLAGIPGELFF. V and J are TRBV2 and TRBJ2-2; TRBD2 matches at 11 bases. This CDR3 has 15 amino acids. The germline CDR1 and CDR2 sequences are SNHLY and FYNNEI. After removal of 6 bases from V and 6 bases from J, the junction contained 6 bases not matched to a gene.

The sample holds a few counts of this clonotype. CDR3: CSARVGASNSPLHF. CDR3 nucleotides: TGCAGTGCTAGAGTTGGGGCTTCTAATTCACCCCTCCACTTT. The V call is TRBV20-1, the J call TRBJ1-6, with D possibly TRBD1 on 5 matching bases. There are 14 residues in the CDR3. With 1 base removed from V and 6 bases from J, the gap between germline ends came to 10 bases. Per germline, CDR1 DFQATT and CDR2 SNEGSKA (reference sequence).

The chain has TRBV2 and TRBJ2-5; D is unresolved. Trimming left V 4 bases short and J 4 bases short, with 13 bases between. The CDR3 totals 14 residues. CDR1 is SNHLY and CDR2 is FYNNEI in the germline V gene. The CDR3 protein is CASSGTVAGETQYF. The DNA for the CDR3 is TGTGCCAGCAGTGGAACGGTCGCTGGAGAGACCCAGTACTTC. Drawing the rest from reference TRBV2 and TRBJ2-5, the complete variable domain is EPEVTQTPSHQVTQMGQEVILRCVPISNHLYFYWYRQILGQKVEFLVSFYNNEISEKSEIFDDQFSVERPDGSNFTLKIRSTKLEDSAMYFCASSGTVAGETQYFGPGTRLLVL.